A single sample gave rise to the 6 T cell receptor beta chains below, sequenced in a study of cytomegalovirus exposure and HLA in healthy donors (dated by TCRdb to the late 2010s). Libraries were constructed by the immunoSEQ multiplex PCR assay. For the multiplex PCR, a mixture combining 60 forward primers for TCR Vbeta segments and 13 reverse primers for TCR Jbeta segments was used. This immuneACCESS table, as held by TCRdb, lists in-frame sequences with V and J called but not all clones. Of the missing ones, under half trace to an unresolved V gene in checked studies; the others have no known cause. Across this sample there are fewer than 250,000 clones, with under 80% seen only once. In total, the top ten clones hold about 1.9% of the sample. Sequences were obtained from PBMCs. Receptors were obtained from a woman aged 25 to 39 in good health and CMV-seronegative.

The CDR3 nucleotides read TGTGCCAGCAGTTACTCGGGGCCCTACGAGCAGTACTTC. Translated, it gives CASSYSGPYEQYF. The V and J genes are TRBV6-6 and TRBJ2-7; weak D call: TRBD1 (5 bases). Germline CDR1 MNHNY, CDR2 SVGAGI (reference sequence). The germline V and J ends were trimmed by 0 bases and 2 bases, with 5 bases remaining between them. The CDR3 runs to 13 residues.

The CDR3 protein is CAISESWGQGHGYTF. The CDR3 region has the DNA TGTGCCATCAGTGAGTCTTGGGGACAGGGGCATGGCTACACCTTC. This sequence joins TRBV10-3 and TRBJ1-2, with TRBD1 matching 10 bases. V gave up 0 bases and J gave up 6 bases; unmatched junction bases: 4. This CDR3 spans 15 amino acids. Germline CDR1 reads ENHRY; CDR2 reads SYGVKD.

The V gene is TRBV7-3, the J gene TRBJ2-7, with 12 positions matching TRBD2. CDR3 length: 14 amino acids. The germline V gene has CDR1 SGHTA and CDR2 FQGTGA. The V segment lost 4 bases and the J segment 4 bases; nucleotides outside the gene matches: 2. The chain's CDR3 is CASSSGTSGYEQYF. CDR3 DNA: TGTGCCAGCAGCTCGGGGACTAGCGGGTACGAGCAGTACTTC.

V gene TRBV19 combines with J gene TRBJ1-5, with 12 positions matching TRBD1. The V gene's germline CDR1 is LNHDA and CDR2 SQIVND (reference sequence). The V gene end was trimmed by 3 bases and the J gene end by 2 bases; junction bases not matched to a gene: 14. The CDR3 has 20 amino acids. CDR3 DNA: TGTGCCAGTAGTATTGATCCTTCGGGACAGGGGGCTTTGGGCAATCAGCCCCAGCATTTT. Translation: CASSIDPSGQGALGNQPQHF.

The chain uses TRBV21-1 and TRBJ1-3; TRBD1, the table's D call, was not compared with the DNA. TRBV21-1 is reported as a pseudogene. There are 19 residues in the CDR3. The CDR3 spells CASSSEEGPGQGKGNTIYF. DNA of the CDR3: TGTGCCAGCAGCTCCGAGGAGGGTCCGGGACAGGGGAAGGGAAACACCATATATTTT.

The V and J genes are TRBV29-1 and TRBJ1-2, with D hard to call. The germline V gene encodes CDR1 SQVTM and CDR2 ANQGSEA. The V end lost 4 bases, the J end lost 5 bases, and 14 bases lay between the germline ends. CDR3 length equals 13 residues. CDR3 residues: CSVVVEERYGYTF. CDR3 DNA: TGCAGCGTTGTTGTTGAGGAACGGTATGGCTACACCTTC.